A selection of T cell receptor beta chains follows, all from one sample in a study of blood T cell repertoires in COVID-19. Data came from immunoSEQ multiplex PCR; TCRdb stores just in-frame clones and leaves some out. The sample consists of roughly 130,000 clones, 80% to 85% of them appearing once. The specimen was peripheral blood. The receptor source for this set is a woman aged 25 to 45 who had recovered from COVID-19. The CDR3 runs from the conserved cysteine through the conserved F or W. Fields, in order: V gene, J gene, CDR3 protein.

TRBV9	TRBJ2-5	CASSVATVVRETQYF
TRBV27	TRBJ2-7	CASSQERGNEQYF
TRBV19	TRBJ1-2	CASSIAGTGDGYTF
TRBV3-1/TRBV3-2	TRBJ2-5	CASSQSLAGGPFQETQYF
TRBV6-6	TRBJ2-7	CASSYSGGRQIYEQYF
TRBV7-2	TRBJ2-1	CASSFGGAGDEQFF
TRBV5-8	TRBJ1-1	CASSLARGRREYTEAFF
TRBV6-1	TRBJ2-3	CASSEQLAGGPGTDTQYF
TRBV3-1/TRBV3-2	TRBJ1-2	CASSRGGEYGYTF
TRBV18	TRBJ1-1	CASSPLPTGGSGNTEAFF
TRBV3-1/TRBV3-2	TRBJ2-1	CASSQDFSGGQYNEQFF
TRBV7-3	TRBJ1-6	CASSLGRYNSPLHF
TRBV4-2	TRBJ1-2	CASSRSTGGASYGYTF
TRBV2	TRBJ2-7	CASAGSTGEQYF
TRBV5-6	TRBJ2-1	CASSLVPSGRGREQFF
TRBV6-5	TRBJ2-4	CASRATAPNIQYF
TRBV19	TRBJ1-1	CASCSWSGNMNTEAFF
TRBV6-5	TRBJ1-3	CASSYSTESSGNTIYF
TRBV6-5	TRBJ1-2	CASSYATGGEFYTF
TRBV3-1/TRBV3-2	TRBJ2-5	CASSQVSSGQLSGETQYF
TRBV2	TRBJ2-7	CASRPDSYEQYF
TRBV5-4	TRBJ2-2	CASSFPGVDTGELFF
TRBV19	TRBJ1-1	CASSDRSGTEAFF
TRBV11-2	TRBJ1-1	CASSPLQGAWNTEAFF
TRBV30	TRBJ1-1	CAWSVPVFRTGVLGTEAFF
TRBV18	TRBJ2-7	CASSPPDTGVTYEQYF
TRBV6-1	TRBJ2-5	CASSEGPSGGSWETQYF
TRBV7-9	TRBJ1-4	CASSLRLDNEKLFF
TRBV6-5	TRBJ1-2	CASSLFSGTHYGYTF
TRBV7-2	TRBJ2-3	CASSSNSGRATDTQYF
TRBV7-3	TRBJ2-1	CASSLNPAGGPNEQFF
TRBV9	TRBJ2-3	CASSVGGLAGGVRDTQYF
TRBV30	TRBJ1-1	CAWREMMNTEAFF
TRBV4-1	TRBJ2-2	CASSQGTGYTGELFF
TRBV5-8	TRBJ2-7	CASSRRDLEYEQYF
TRBV3-1/TRBV3-2	TRBJ1-2	CASSQAIGSGANYGYTF
TRBV29-1	TRBJ1-1	CSVLKSEAFF
TRBV27	TRBJ2-5	CASSKRHSETQYF
TRBV2	TRBJ2-3	CASSLSTTRADTQYF
TRBV29-1	TRBJ2-2	CSVGPRAGLTGELFF